These T cell receptor beta chains were read from a single sample in a study of T-cell memory formation after mild COVID-19. TCRdb processed the 5' RACE reads anew with MiXCR; each CDR3 protein has one entry. Of about 260,000 distinct CDR3 sequences in the sample, 15% to 20% were seen once. Input material: PBMCs or a T cell subset sorted from them (not recorded which). These receptors all stem from a young man who had mild COVID-19 (a few samples of this study predate the infection). Cell type and time point are not known. CDR3s include the opening cysteine and the closing phenylalanine or tryptophan. Fields, in order: J gene, V gene, clone size, D gene, CDR3 protein, CDR3 DNA. A D gene is named only where the DNA matches it firmly. Clone size is given for some rows only: seen once, a few or many times, or a class if the clone is expanded.

J: TRBJ2-1
V: TRBV20-1
size: NA
D: TRBD2
CDR3: CSADASGGNEQFF
DNA: TGCAGTGCAGATGCTAGCGGGGGCAATGAGCAGTTCTTC

J: TRBJ1-1
V: TRBV12-3/TRBV12-4
size: NA
D: NA
CDR3: CASSKTAMNTEAFF
DNA: TGTGCCAGCAGCAAGACAGCTATGAACACTGAAGCTTTCTTT

J: TRBJ2-2
V: TRBV5-1
size: many
D: NA
CDR3: CASSFYRPPTGELFF
DNA: TGCGCCAGCAGCTTTTACAGGCCCCCCACCGGGGAGCTGTTTTTT

J: TRBJ2-1
V: TRBV13
size: NA
D: NA
CDR3: CASSLGGTDYNEQFF
DNA: TGTGCCAGCAGCTTAGGAGGGACGGACTACAATGAGCAGTTCTTC

J: TRBJ2-3
V: TRBV7-6
size: NA
D: NA
CDR3: CASSPQMGDTQYF
DNA: TGTGCCAGCAGCCCACAGATGGGAGATACGCAGTATTTT

J: TRBJ1-1
V: TRBV28
size: few
D: NA
CDR3: CASRFTGLGKDTEAFF
DNA: TGTGCCAGCAGGTTCACAGGGTTGGGTAAGGACACTGAAGCTTTCTTT

J: TRBJ2-6
V: TRBV9
size: few
D: TRBD1
CDR3: CASSVRDRFTGANVLTF
DNA: TGTGCCAGCAGCGTGCGGGACAGGTTCACTGGGGCCAACGTCCTGACTTTC

J: TRBJ2-1
V: TRBV7-2
size: many
D: NA
CDR3: CASSLPGRHSEQFF
DNA: TGTGCCAGCAGCTTACCGGGGAGGCATTCCGAGCAGTTCTTC

J: TRBJ2-4
V: TRBV5-1
size: few
D: NA
CDR3: CASSLALRAGDIQYF
DNA: TGCGCCAGCAGCTTGGCCTTGAGGGCCGGGGACATTCAGTACTTC

J: TRBJ2-2
V: TRBV5-1
size: NA
D: NA
CDR3: CASSSRRTGELFF
DNA: TGCGCCAGCAGCTCCCGTCGCACCGGGGAGCTGTTTTTT

J: TRBJ2-5
V: TRBV27
size: NA
D: NA
CDR3: CASSLSLTQETQYF
DNA: TGTGCCAGCAGTTTGTCGCTAACCCAAGAGACCCAGTACTTC

J: TRBJ2-3
V: TRBV6-1
size: NA
D: NA
CDR3: CASTEDRLTDTQYF
DNA: TGTGCCAGCACCGAGGACAGACTCACAGATACGCAGTATTTT

J: TRBJ2-1
V: TRBV12-3/TRBV12-4
size: few
D: NA
CDR3: CASSFRGDNEQFF
DNA: TGTGCCAGCAGTTTTAGAGGGGACAATGAGCAGTTCTTC

J: TRBJ2-3
V: TRBV19
size: NA
D: NA
CDR3: CASSMWGPLTDTQYF
DNA: TGTGCCAGTAGTATGTGGGGGCCCCTCACAGATACGCAGTATTTT

J: TRBJ2-7
V: TRBV6-5
size: NA
D: TRBD2
CDR3: CASSRLAGDLSYEQYF
DNA: TGTGCCAGCAGTCGACTAGCGGGAGATCTCTCCTACGAGCAGTACTTC

J: TRBJ2-7
V: TRBV6-6
size: NA
D: NA
CDR3: CASSTRNGLQPYEQYF
DNA: TGTGCCAGCAGTACCCGAAACGGGCTACAACCCTACGAGCAGTACTTC

J: TRBJ1-1
V: TRBV7-9
size: NA
D: NA
CDR3: CASSLVADLEAFF
DNA: TGTGCCAGCAGCTTAGTAGCAGACCTTGAAGCTTTCTTT

J: TRBJ2-7
V: TRBV3-1
size: few
D: NA
CDR3: CASSHSTSGTYEQYF
DNA: TGTGCCAGCAGCCATTCGACTAGTGGTACCTACGAGCAGTACTTC

J: TRBJ2-7
V: TRBV6-5
size: few
D: NA
CDR3: CASSPPGAMSYEQYF
DNA: TGTGCCAGCAGCCCTCCCGGTGCCATGTCCTACGAGCAGTACTTC

J: TRBJ2-3
V: TRBV5-1
size: many
D: NA
CDR3: CASSLEAGGSTDTQYF
DNA: TGCGCCAGCAGCTTGGAAGCGGGCGGGAGCACAGATACGCAGTATTTT

J: TRBJ2-3
V: TRBV5-6
size: NA
D: NA
CDR3: CASRRQTSRDTQYF
DNA: TGTGCCAGCAGGAGACAAACGTCCAGGGATACGCAGTATTTT

J: TRBJ1-1
V: TRBV28
size: NA
D: TRBD1
CDR3: CATESQGANTEAFF
DNA: TGTGCCACCGAATCTCAGGGGGCTAACACTGAAGCTTTCTTT

J: TRBJ1-2
V: TRBV20-1
size: NA
D: NA
CDR3: CSASRGNRGYTF
DNA: TGCAGTGCTAGTCGGGGGAATCGTGGCTACACCTTC

J: TRBJ2-5
V: TRBV4-3
size: few
D: NA
CDR3: CASSPEPPVTQETQYF
DNA: TGCGCCAGCAGCCCAGAACCCCCGGTAACCCAAGAGACCCAGTACTTC

J: TRBJ1-6
V: TRBV6-2/TRBV6-3
size: few
D: NA
CDR3: CASTDPHRRINSPLHF
DNA: TGTGCCAGCACTGACCCCCACCGACGGATTAATTCACCCCTCCACTTT

J: TRBJ2-3
V: TRBV28
size: many
D: NA
CDR3: CASSIGATGDTQYF
DNA: TGTGCCAGCAGTATCGGGGCAACGGGGGATACGCAGTATTTT

J: TRBJ2-3
V: TRBV2
size: few
D: NA
CDR3: CASFILAASTDTQYF
DNA: TGTGCCAGCTTCATCTTAGCGGCTAGCACAGATACGCAGTATTTT

J: TRBJ2-7
V: TRBV6-5
size: NA
D: NA
CDR3: CASSYSNEGYEQYF
DNA: TGTGCCAGCAGTTACTCGAACGAGGGATACGAGCAGTACTTC

J: TRBJ2-3
V: TRBV5-1
size: many
D: NA
CDR3: CASSLQGGPDTQYF
DNA: TGCGCCAGCAGCCTCCAGGGGGGACCAGATACGCAGTATTTT

J: TRBJ2-6
V: TRBV4-3
size: NA
D: TRBD1
CDR3: CASSQEPLQGAGANVLTF
DNA: TGCGCCAGCAGCCAAGAGCCCCTACAGGGGGCAGGGGCCAACGTCCTGACTTTC

J: TRBJ1-5
V: TRBV5-6
size: NA
D: NA
CDR3: CASSLGWGPGQPQHF
DNA: TGTGCCAGCAGCTTGGGATGGGGACCCGGTCAGCCCCAGCATTTT

J: TRBJ2-5
V: TRBV6-5
size: NA
D: TRBD1
CDR3: CASSRTGRETQYF
DNA: TGTGCCAGCAGCCGGACAGGGAGAGAGACCCAGTACTTC

J: TRBJ2-6
V: TRBV4-3
size: many
D: NA
CDR3: CASSQPEGSGANVLTF
DNA: TGCGCCAGCAGCCAACCCGAGGGCTCTGGGGCCAACGTCCTGACTTTC

J: TRBJ2-3
V: TRBV6-5
size: once
D: NA
CDR3: CASTHQGRDTDTQYF
DNA: TGTGCCAGCACACACCAGGGGCGCGACACAGATACGCAGTATTTT

J: TRBJ2-1
V: TRBV24-1
size: NA
D: NA
CDR3: CATNQGDEQFF
DNA: TGTGCCACCAACCAGGGCGATGAGCAGTTCTTC

J: TRBJ1-1
V: TRBV19
size: few
D: NA
CDR3: CASSIDRTEAFF
DNA: TGTGCCAGTAGTATAGATCGCACTGAAGCTTTCTTT

J: TRBJ2-3
V: TRBV15
size: few
D: TRBD2
CDR3: CATSRGPGGGDTQYF
DNA: TGTGCCACCAGCAGAGGTCCCGGGGGGGGAGATACGCAGTATTTT

J: TRBJ2-7
V: TRBV4-3
size: few
D: TRBD1
CDR3: CASSPAPTGVAYEQYF
DNA: TGCGCCAGCAGCCCCGCCCCTACAGGGGTAGCCTACGAGCAGTACTTC

J: TRBJ2-2
V: TRBV29-1
size: few
D: NA
CDR3: CSVAGTEGGELFF
DNA: TGCAGCGTTGCCGGGACGGAAGGCGGGGAGCTGTTTTTT

J: TRBJ2-3
V: TRBV20-1
size: many
D: TRBD2
CDR3: CSAGTSGADTQYF
DNA: TGCAGTGCGGGGACTAGCGGGGCAGATACGCAGTATTTT

J: TRBJ1-2
V: TRBV5-1
size: NA
D: NA
CDR3: CASSPGTGAFYGYTF
DNA: TGCGCCAGCAGCCCTGGGACGGGCGCCTTCTATGGCTACACCTTC

J: TRBJ2-3
V: TRBV7-2
size: NA
D: TRBD2
CDR3: CASSTGLAGGLSTDTQYF
DNA: TGTGCCAGCAGCACGGGACTAGCGGGAGGACTTAGCACAGATACGCAGTATTTT

J: TRBJ1-6
V: TRBV18
size: NA
D: TRBD1
CDR3: CASSPMGTGKSPLHF
DNA: TGTGCCAGCTCACCAATGGGGACAGGGAAATCACCCCTCCACTTT

J: TRBJ1-5
V: TRBV27
size: NA
D: NA
CDR3: CASSYKSNQPQHF
DNA: TGTGCCAGCAGTTACAAGAGCAATCAGCCCCAGCATTTT

J: TRBJ1-2
V: TRBV28
size: few
D: TRBD1
CDR3: CASSLSAGGFGYTF
DNA: TGTGCCAGCAGTTTATCGGCAGGGGGCTTTGGCTACACCTTC

J: TRBJ2-5
V: TRBV15
size: NA
D: NA
CDR3: CATSREARGEETQYF
DNA: TGTGCCACCAGCAGAGAGGCAAGGGGGGAAGAGACCCAGTACTTC

J: TRBJ2-1
V: TRBV7-2
size: once
D: TRBD2
CDR3: CASSPIPGTSGGAGEQFF
DNA: TGTGCCAGCAGCCCCATCCCAGGGACTAGCGGGGGGGCCGGTGAGCAGTTCTTC

J: TRBJ1-1
V: TRBV20-1
size: NA
D: TRBD1
CDR3: CSARGQVNTEAFF
DNA: TGCAGTGCTCGGGGACAGGTGAACACTGAAGCTTTCTTT

J: TRBJ2-1
V: TRBV7-2
size: NA
D: TRBD2
CDR3: CASSLEIGGKNNEQFF
DNA: TGTGCCAGCAGCTTAGAGATCGGGGGGAAGAACAATGAGCAGTTCTTC

J: TRBJ2-5
V: TRBV7-2
size: NA
D: NA
CDR3: CASSLRDGERGETQYF
DNA: TGTGCCAGCAGCTTACGGGACGGGGAACGGGGAGAGACCCAGTACTTC

J: TRBJ2-3
V: TRBV7-3
size: NA
D: NA
CDR3: CASSLATATTVDTQYF
DNA: TGTGCCAGCAGCCTCGCGACCGCGACTACCGTCGATACGCAGTATTTT

J: TRBJ2-2
V: TRBV28
size: NA
D: TRBD1
CDR3: CASSWGQLTGELFF
DNA: TGTGCCAGCAGTTGGGGACAGCTCACCGGGGAGCTGTTTTTT

J: TRBJ1-3
V: TRBV12-3/TRBV12-4
size: few
D: NA
CDR3: CAGVAGAFSGNTIYF
DNA: TGTGCCGGCGTGGCAGGGGCCTTCTCTGGAAACACCATATATTTT

J: TRBJ2-2
V: TRBV15
size: few
D: NA
CDR3: CATSRVGGELFF
DNA: TGTGCCACCAGCAGAGTCGGGGGGGAGCTGTTTTTT

J: TRBJ2-1
V: TRBV11-2
size: few
D: TRBD2
CDR3: CASSLHSGGSYNEQFF
DNA: TGTGCCAGCAGCCTGCACAGCGGGGGCTCCTACAATGAGCAGTTCTTC

J: TRBJ1-1
V: TRBV7-2
size: many
D: TRBD1
CDR3: CASSLSSPSGTGYGTEAFF
DNA: TGTGCCAGCAGCTTATCCTCACCGTCCGGGACAGGGTATGGCACTGAAGCTTTCTTT

J: TRBJ2-7
V: TRBV5-1
size: NA
D: TRBD1
CDR3: CASSLGDSRSYEQYF
DNA: TGCGCCAGCAGCTTGGGGGACAGCCGCTCCTACGAGCAGTACTTC

J: TRBJ2-7
V: TRBV4-1
size: many
D: NA
CDR3: CASSQDRSSYEQYF
DNA: TGCGCCAGCAGCCAAGACAGGTCATCCTACGAGCAGTACTTC

J: TRBJ1-1
V: TRBV2
size: NA
D: TRBD1
CDR3: CASTTGQLNTEAFF
DNA: TGTGCCAGCACAACGGGACAGTTGAACACTGAAGCTTTCTTT